This record concerns one TCR beta chain sequence. As yet, its antigen is unknown. The sample contains more than one DNA sequence encoding this CDR3. This entry belongs to a study of cytomegalovirus exposure and HLA in healthy donors. Study results and caveats: The listing of 150 or so TCR beta chains classed them as cytomegalovirus-associated. Judged likely to be a sequencing artifact was a cluster of highly shared sequence variants. Researchers reportedly found TCR beta sequences accurately predicted most subjects' HLA-A and HLA-B alleles. Many donors carried some public TCRs, although rarity characterized most TCR sequences.

The germline CDR1 and CDR2 sequences are SGHRS and YFSETQ. V was trimmed by 4 bases and J by 0 bases, leaving 9 bases between them. CDR3 length: 14 residues. Primers: 60 Vbeta forward and 13 Jbeta reverse. Profiled with immunoSEQ multiplex PCR; TCRdb holds only in-frame clones, not every one. The table has roughly 130,000 clones, 80% to 90% seen once. The chain employs TRBV5-1 and TRBJ2-3; a possible D gene is TRBD1 (6 bases). Sequenced input: PBMCs. This clonotype originated in a man aged 50 to 59 in good health and CMV-seronegative. In DNA form, the CDR3 reads TGCGCCAGCAGCCAGGACAGCAGCACAGATACGCAGTATTTT. Its protein is CASSQDSSTDTQYF.